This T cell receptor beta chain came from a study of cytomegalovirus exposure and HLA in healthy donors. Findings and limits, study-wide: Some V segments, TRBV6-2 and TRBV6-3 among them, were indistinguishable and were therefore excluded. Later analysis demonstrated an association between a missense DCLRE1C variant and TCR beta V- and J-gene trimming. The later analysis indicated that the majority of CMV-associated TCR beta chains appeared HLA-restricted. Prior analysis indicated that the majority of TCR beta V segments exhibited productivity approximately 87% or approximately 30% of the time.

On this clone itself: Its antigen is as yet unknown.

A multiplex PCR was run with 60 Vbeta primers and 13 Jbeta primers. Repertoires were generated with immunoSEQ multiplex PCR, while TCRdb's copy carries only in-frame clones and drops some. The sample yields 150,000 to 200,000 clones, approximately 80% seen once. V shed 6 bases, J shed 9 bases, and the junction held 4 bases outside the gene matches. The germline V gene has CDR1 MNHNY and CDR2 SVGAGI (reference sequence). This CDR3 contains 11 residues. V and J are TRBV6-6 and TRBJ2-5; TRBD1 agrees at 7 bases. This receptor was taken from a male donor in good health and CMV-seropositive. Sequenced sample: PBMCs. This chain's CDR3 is CASSSQGAQYF. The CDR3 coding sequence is TGTGCCAGCAGCTCTCAGGGGGCCCAGTACTTC.